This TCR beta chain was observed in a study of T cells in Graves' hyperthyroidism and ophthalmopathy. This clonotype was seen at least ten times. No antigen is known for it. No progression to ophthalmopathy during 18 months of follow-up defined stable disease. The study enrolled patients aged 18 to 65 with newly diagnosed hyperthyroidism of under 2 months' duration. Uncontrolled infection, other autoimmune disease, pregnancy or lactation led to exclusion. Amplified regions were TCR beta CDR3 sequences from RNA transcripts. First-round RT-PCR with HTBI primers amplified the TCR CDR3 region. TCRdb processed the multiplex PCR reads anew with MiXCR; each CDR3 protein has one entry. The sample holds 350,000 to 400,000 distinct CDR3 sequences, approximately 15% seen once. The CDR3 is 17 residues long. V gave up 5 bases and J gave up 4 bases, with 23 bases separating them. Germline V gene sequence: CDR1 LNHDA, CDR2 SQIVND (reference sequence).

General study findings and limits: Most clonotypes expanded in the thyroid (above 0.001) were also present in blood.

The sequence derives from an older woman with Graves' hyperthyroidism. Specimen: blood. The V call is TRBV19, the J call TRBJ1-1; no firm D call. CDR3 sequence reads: CASSDPLRQYSSTEAFF. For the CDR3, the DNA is TGTGCCAGTAGTGATCCCCTCAGGCAGTATTCAAGCACTGAAGCTTTCTTT.